This TCR beta chain emerged from a study of response to subunit inactivated influenza vaccine. Overall study findings and caveats: The authors offered the suggestion that each seasonal influenza vaccination recruits few new T cells.

In the case of this clonotype: Its target is unknown.

TCRdb independently ran MiXCR on the RT-PCR reads; one entry per CDR3 protein. The sample consists of just over 300,000 distinct CDR3 sequences, 21% of them appearing once. This TCR came from a man aged 50 to 75 who received an inactivated influenza vaccine. This specimen consisted of PBMCs from blood, obtained approximately 22 months after vaccination.

The CDR3 sequence: CASSIFGSSNYGYTF. The CDR3 DNA reads as TGTGCCAGTAGTATCTTCGGCAGCTCAAACTATGGCTACACCTTC. J is TRBJ1-2 and V is TRBV19, with D unclear. Deletions cut 3 bases from V and 2 bases from J, with 13 bases between. Germline loops: CDR1 LNHDA, CDR2 SQIVND (reference sequence). There are 15 residues in the CDR3.